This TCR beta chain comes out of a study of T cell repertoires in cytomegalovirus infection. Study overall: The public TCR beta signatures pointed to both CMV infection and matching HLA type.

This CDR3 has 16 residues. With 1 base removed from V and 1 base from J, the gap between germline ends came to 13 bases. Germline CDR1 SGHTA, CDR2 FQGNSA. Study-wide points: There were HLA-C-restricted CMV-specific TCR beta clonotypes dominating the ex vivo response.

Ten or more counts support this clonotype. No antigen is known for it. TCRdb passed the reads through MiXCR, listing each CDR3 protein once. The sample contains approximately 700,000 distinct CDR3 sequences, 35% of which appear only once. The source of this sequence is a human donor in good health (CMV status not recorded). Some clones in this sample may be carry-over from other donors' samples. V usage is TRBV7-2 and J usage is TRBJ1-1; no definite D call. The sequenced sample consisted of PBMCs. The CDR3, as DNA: TGTGCCAGCAGCTTAGTTGCGGTTGGGCGGAACACTGAAGCTTTCTTT. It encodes CASSLVAVGRNTEAFF.